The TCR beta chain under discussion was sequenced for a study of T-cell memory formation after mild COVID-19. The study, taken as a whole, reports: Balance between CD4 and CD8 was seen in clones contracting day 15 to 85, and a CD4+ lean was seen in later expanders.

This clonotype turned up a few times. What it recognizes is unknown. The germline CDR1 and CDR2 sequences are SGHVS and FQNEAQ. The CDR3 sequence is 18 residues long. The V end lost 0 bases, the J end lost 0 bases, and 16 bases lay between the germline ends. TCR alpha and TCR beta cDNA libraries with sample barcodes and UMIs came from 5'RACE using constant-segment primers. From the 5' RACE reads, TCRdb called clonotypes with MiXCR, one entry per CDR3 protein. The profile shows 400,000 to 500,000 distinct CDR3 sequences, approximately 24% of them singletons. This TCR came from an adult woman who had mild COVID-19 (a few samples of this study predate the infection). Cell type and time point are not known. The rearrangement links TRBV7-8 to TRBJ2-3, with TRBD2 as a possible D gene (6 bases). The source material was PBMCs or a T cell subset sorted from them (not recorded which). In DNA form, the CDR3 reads TGTGCCAGCAGCTTAGCGGCGGGGCTAGCGCATAGCACAGATACGCAGTATTTT. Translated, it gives CASSLAAGLAHSTDTQYF.